Reported below is one T cell receptor beta chain. Antigen unknown. The data were taken from a study of cytomegalovirus exposure and HLA in healthy donors. J lost 0 bases, V lost 4 bases, and 4 bases had no gene match. CDR1 SGHRS and CDR2 YFSETQ come from the germline V gene. The CDR3 has 15 amino acids. The method was immunoSEQ multiplex PCR; TCRdb's version includes in-frame clones alone and lacks a portion of them. This table holds 300,000 or so clones, roughly 87% found once. The study, taken as a whole, reports: It was reported that the classifier diagnosed cytomegalovirus status with high specificity and sensitivity in both the original and validation cohorts.

V gene TRBV5-1 combines with J gene TRBJ2-1, with 7 positions matching TRBD2. The material sequenced was PBMCs. This TCR was sampled from a man under 40 in good health and CMV-seronegative. The CDR3 is CASSEERGSYNEQFF. The CDR3 bases are TGCGCCAGCAGCGAGGAGCGGGGCTCCTACAATGAGCAGTTCTTC. Combining the CDR3 with reference TRBV5-1 and TRBJ2-1 gives the whole variable domain KAGVTQTPRYLIKTRGQQVTLSCSPISGHRSVSWYQQTPGQGLQFLFEYFSETQRNKGNFPGRFSGRQFSNSRSEMNVSTLELGDSALYLCASSEERGSYNEQFFGPGTRLTVL.